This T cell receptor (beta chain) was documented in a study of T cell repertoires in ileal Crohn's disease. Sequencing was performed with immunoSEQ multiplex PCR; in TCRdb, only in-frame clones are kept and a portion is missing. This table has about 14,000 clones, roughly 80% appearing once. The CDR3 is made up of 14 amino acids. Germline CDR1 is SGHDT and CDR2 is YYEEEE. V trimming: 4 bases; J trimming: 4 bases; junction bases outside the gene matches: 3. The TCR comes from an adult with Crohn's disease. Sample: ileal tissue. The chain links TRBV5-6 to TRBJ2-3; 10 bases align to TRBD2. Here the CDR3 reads CASSRAGGSDTQYF. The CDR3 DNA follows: TGTGCCAGCAGCCGAGCGGGGGGGTCAGATACGCAGTATTTT.